The 14 T cell receptor beta chains presented below share a single source sample, sequenced in a study of blood T cell repertoires in COVID-19. Assay used: immunoSEQ multiplex PCR; TCRdb lists only in-frame clones, some missing. The table includes roughly 250,000 clones, around nine tenths detected once. The sample was peripheral blood. These receptors all stem from a woman between 35 and 50 years old who had recovered from COVID-19.

The chain combines TRBV5-6 with TRBJ2-2; TRBD1 agrees at 9 bases. This CDR3 has 16 residues. V lost 0 bases, J lost 5 bases, and 5 bases stayed unmatched. CDR1 SGHDT and CDR2 YYEEEE come from the germline V gene. The CDR3 loop is CASSLGGQGLTGELFF. The CDR3, as DNA: TGTGCCAGCAGCTTGGGGGGACAGGGCCTGACCGGGGAGCTGTTTTTT.

The chain couples TRBV19 to TRBJ1-1, with a tentative D call TRBD1 (5 bases). V was shortened by 6 bases and J by 6 bases, with 14 bases between the two germline ends. CDR3 size: 13 residues. Germline V gene lookup returns CDR1 LNHDA and CDR2 SQIVND (reference sequence). CDR3 bases: TGTGCCAGTAGCCGGGGGACTTTGGCTGAAGCTTTCTTT. Protein: CASSRGTLAEAFF.

The rearrangement links TRBV11-3 to TRBJ2-5, with TRBD2 as a possible D gene (6 bases). Germline CDR1 SGHNT, CDR2 YENEEA. Trimming stripped 5 bases from V and 1 base from J, with 11 bases between. The CDR3 loop spans 14 amino acids. The CDR3 loop reads CASSPRGLQETQYF. DNA for the CDR3: TGTGCCAGCAGCCCCCGGGGACTCCAAGAGACCCAGTACTTC.

The rearrangement links TRBV24-1 to TRBJ2-3, with 8 bases lining up with TRBD1. The germline gives CDR1 KGHDR, CDR2 SFDVKD. V lost 4 bases, J lost 5 bases, and 13 bases stayed unmatched. There are 17 residues in the CDR3. The CDR3 spells CATSDSAGQGAGDTQYF. DNA for the CDR3: TGTGCCACCAGTGACTCCGCCGGACAGGGTGCAGGAGATACGCAGTATTTT.

The genes are TRBV15 and TRBJ2-1, with TRBD2 matching over 13 bases. Germline-derived CDR1 and CDR2 are LNHNV and YYDKDF (reference sequence). The J segment lost 6 bases and the V segment lost 5 bases, leaving 4 bases of the junction unmatched. The CDR3 sequence is 15 residues long. DNA of the CDR3: TGTGCCACCAGCCAGGGACTAGCGGGACTCAATGAGCAGTTCTTC. It codes for CATSQGLAGLNEQFF.

This clone was detected once. The chain has TRBV7-2 and TRBJ1-5; TRBD1 matches at 7 bases. This CDR3 is built from 15 residues. Trimming removed 5 bases from V and 4 bases from J; junction bases left unmatched: 8. From germline, CDR1 is SGHTA and CDR2 FQGNSA. Written as DNA, the CDR3 is TGTGCCAGCAGCCCGCCCGGGACAGCGAATCAGCCCCAGCATTTT. It yields the protein CASSPPGTANQPQHF.

This rearrangement joins TRBV3-1 (or the pseudogene TRBV3-2) to TRBJ1-1, with D unresolved. The CDR3 sequence is 14 residues long. The germline V gene encodes CDR1 LGHDT and CDR2 YNNKEL (reference sequence). V lost 7 bases, J lost 6 bases, and 18 bases lay in between. CDR3 in DNA: TGTGCCAGCACCCACGGTCCGCTGGGCCCTGAAGCTTTCTTT. It codes for CASTHGPLGPEAFF.

This clone appeared a single time. The chain carries TRBV7-8 and TRBJ1-5; perhaps TRBD1 as D (6 bases). CDR3 size: 15 residues. V lost 3 bases and J 6 bases, leaving 15 bases between the germline ends. Per the germline V gene, CDR1 is SGHVS and CDR2 is FQNEAQ. The CDR3 region is CASSFSGRGFQPQHF. The CDR3, as DNA: TGTGCCAGCAGCTTCTCGGGGAGGGGGTTTCAGCCCCAGCATTTT.

CDR3 loop: CASSPGQGVGQPQHF. For the CDR3, the DNA is TGTGCCAGCTCACCCGGACAGGGTGTCGGTCAGCCCCAGCATTTT. The chain combines TRBV18 with TRBJ1-5, with 8 bases aligning to TRBD1. The CDR3 covers 15 residues. After removal of 3 bases from V and 6 bases from J, the junction contained 7 bases not matched to a gene. The germline V gene has CDR1 KGHSH and CDR2 LQKENI.

CDR3: CASSELGGAVTDTQYF. The DNA of the CDR3 is TGTGCCAGCAGTGAATTGGGCGGGGCTGTGACAGATACGCAGTATTTT. The chain recombines TRBV25-1 with TRBJ2-3, with D perhaps TRBD2 (6 bases). The CDR3 loop spans 16 amino acids. Germline CDR1 and CDR2: MGHDK and SYGVNS. The ends were cut back, 1 base at V and 3 bases at J, with 14 bases in the middle.

The rearrangement joins TRBV19 to TRBJ1-1, with 11 bases fitting TRBD1. Trimming cost V 8 bases and J 10 bases; bases outside gene matches: 6. The CDR3 consists of 12 residues. The germline gives CDR1 LNHDA, CDR2 SQIVND (reference sequence). CDR3 in amino acids: CASCPGQGVAFF. CDR3 nucleotide sequence: TGTGCCAGTTGCCCGGGACAGGGGGTAGCTTTCTTT.

The chain uses TRBV6-6 and TRBJ2-7; 13 bases align to TRBD2. Losses at the gene ends were 5 bases for V and 1 base for J; bases not matched to a gene: 14. CDR3 length: 19 amino acids. Per germline, CDR1 MNHNY and CDR2 SVGAGI (reference sequence). In DNA, the CDR3 is TGTGCCAGCAGTCCCGGATTCACTAGCGGGAGGGCCGGTTCCTACGAGCAGTACTTC. Translating gives CASSPGFTSGRAGSYEQYF.

The rearrangement links TRBV5-1 to TRBJ2-1; possible D gene TRBD1, 6 bases. CDR1 and CDR2 (germline): SGHRS, YFSETQ. The ends were cut back, 4 bases at V and 5 bases at J, with 16 bases in the middle. This CDR3 spans 15 amino acids. The CDR3: CASSPGQFRDNEQFF. DNA for the CDR3: TGCGCCAGCAGCCCCGGACAGTTTCGAGACAATGAGCAGTTCTTC.

This clone occurred a few times. The chain links TRBV4-1 to TRBJ2-2, with TRBD2 matching over 7 bases. Germline V CDR1 and CDR2: MGHRA, YSYEKL. The CDR3 loop spans 17 amino acids. V was clipped by 3 bases and J by 4 bases; unmatched bases: 11. The CDR3 DNA sequence: TGCGCCAGCAGCCAGGGGCGCGCGACTAGCCCCACCGGGGAGCTGTTTTTT. It translates to CASSQGRATSPTGELFF.